This T cell receptor beta chain was captured in a study of T cell responses to AZD1222 COVID-19 vaccine. Study-wide findings and caveats: Only six people who got AZD1222 tested seropositive at baseline. The donor cohort was predominantly white British with a female majority, and clonal diversity may have been underestimated. Within unmutated variant regions lay the reported targets of nearly half of spike-specific TCRs.

Libraries were prepared by immunoSEQ multiplex PCR; TCRdb keeps only in-frame clonotypes and omits some of them. The table includes some 180,000 clones, about 93% detected once. Trimming cost V 6 bases and J 8 bases, with 14 bases left between them. CDR1 LNHDA and CDR2 SQIVND come from the germline V gene (reference sequence). The CDR3 runs 14 residues. A word on this clone: The target antigen is unknown.

The receptor was isolated from an adult who received the MenACWY meningococcal vaccine as a control. J is TRBJ1-6 and V is TRBV19; unclear D gene. The sample was peripheral blood, taken 28 days after the second dose of the MenACWY control vaccine. CDR3 residues: CASRPWWGDSPLHF. In DNA, the CDR3 is TGTGCCAGTAGGCCTTGGTGGGGAGATTCACCCCTCCACTTT.